This T cell receptor beta chain was sequenced in a study of HIV-infected patients and healthy controls. The study, taken as a whole, reports: During therapy, HIV-associated CDR3s fell significantly in frequency, while CMV-associated CDR3s did not change significantly.

No cell fractionation was done, so the repertoire covers all unsorted peripheral blood T cells. The RNA source was an approximately 2.4 ml peripheral blood draw. The ends were cut back, 3 bases at V and 1 base at J, with 12 bases in the middle. The CDR3 covers 16 residues. In germline, CDR1 is SGHAT, CDR2 FQNNGV. Comment on this clonotype: The antigen is unknown.

Reverse transcription used approximately 500 ng RNA and constant-region primers for alpha and beta. Each of the alpha and beta chains got its own library through chain-specific third strand synthesis with indices. From the 5' RACE reads, TCRdb called clonotypes with MiXCR, one entry per CDR3 protein. Seen here are about 18,000 distinct CDR3 sequences, 10% observed once, and the top ten hold around 3.3%. The chain couples TRBV11-2 to TRBJ2-2; D not resolved. Sequencing was done on a sample of blood. This clonotype originated in an adult in good health. The CDR3, as DNA: TGTGCCAGCAGCTTCTGGACGGCCATGAACACCGGGGAGCTGTTTTTT. This codes for CASSFWTAMNTGELFF.